A single sample gave rise to the 4 T cell receptor beta chains below, sequenced in a study of OX40 agonist ivuxolimab in advanced cancers. Produced via immunoSEQ multiplex PCR; TCRdb's table is partial and in-frame only. The table has around 80,000 clones, 70% to 90% seen once. The specimen was CD4+ or CD8+ T cells sorted from blood, collected in a trial of the OX40 agonist ivuxolimab. The source of these receptors is an adult with an advanced solid tumor such as melanoma, head and neck, liver or kidney cancer.

The genes are TRBV19 and TRBJ2-5; D is perhaps TRBD2 (6 bases). The V gene lost 6 bases and the J gene lost 5 bases, with 13 bases spanning the gap. The germline CDR1 and CDR2 sequences are LNHDA and SQIVND (reference sequence). This CDR3 spans 13 amino acids. In nucleotides, the CDR3 is TGTGCCAGTAGGGACTACGTTTCGGAGACCCAGTACTTC. Translated: CASRDYVSETQYF.

In its sample, this clone was seen a few times. Distinct nucleotide sequences in the sample also encode this CDR3. The genes are TRBV18 and TRBJ1-6; TRBD1 matches at 9 bases. V lost 5 bases to trimming and J lost 6 bases; unmatched junction nucleotides: 2. The CDR3 runs to 14 residues. Germline CDR1 KGHSH, CDR2 LQKENI. CDR3 protein: CASSRDRANSPLHF. Here the CDR3 DNA reads TGTGCCAGCTCAAGGGACAGGGCTAATTCACCCCTCCACTTT.

The chain is built from TRBV30 and TRBJ2-7, with 7 bases that match TRBD1. CDR3 length: 13 residues. Germline V gene data show CDR1 as GTSNPN and CDR2 as SVGIG (reference sequence). The junction had 1 base not matched to a gene; V was cut back by 1 base and J by 1 base. CDR3 DNA sequence: TGTGCCTGGAGTGCGGACAGGTCCTACGAGCAGTACTTC. As protein: CAWSADRSYEQYF.

The gene calls are TRBV7-2 and TRBJ1-2; no firm D call. Germline CDR1 reads SGHTA; CDR2 reads FQGNSA. This CDR3 contains 14 residues. Trimming left V 4 bases short and J 0 bases short, with 9 bases between. The DNA for the CDR3 is TGTGCCAGCAGCTCCGGGCCTCCTAACTATGGCTACACCTTC. It translates to CASSSGPPNYGYTF.